The clone carrying this T cell receptor beta chain occurred once. The target antigen is unknown. The PCR ran on 60 Vbeta and 13 Jbeta primers. Under the authors' procedure: As a later analysis found, there were 82 million or so unique TCR beta chains, of which approximately 10 million were shared. Here immunoSEQ multiplex PCR was the method, and the copy in TCRdb shows in-frame clones only, minus some. Clone size and V and J calls were adopted from that table, with D and trimming inferred from the DNA. The top ten clones hold under 5% of a sample with over 120,000 clones, 80% of them seen once. This record belongs to a study of cytomegalovirus exposure and HLA in healthy donors. Findings of the study overall: The likely origin of a cluster of highly shared sequence variants was a sequencing artifact.

With V trimmed by 0 bases and J by 7 bases, 6 bases remained unmatched. The CDR3 is 14 amino acids. Per the germline V gene, CDR1 is SGHTA and CDR2 is FQGNSA. The V and J genes are TRBV7-2 and TRBJ2-7; 7 bases are shared with TRBD2. The sample taken for sequencing was PBMCs. The clonotype was recovered from a man in his forties or fifties in good health and CMV-seronegative. This chain's CDR3 is CASSLAGGEGEQYF. The CDR3 nucleotides are TGTGCCAGCAGCTTAGCAGGAGGGGAGGGGGAGCAGTACTTC.